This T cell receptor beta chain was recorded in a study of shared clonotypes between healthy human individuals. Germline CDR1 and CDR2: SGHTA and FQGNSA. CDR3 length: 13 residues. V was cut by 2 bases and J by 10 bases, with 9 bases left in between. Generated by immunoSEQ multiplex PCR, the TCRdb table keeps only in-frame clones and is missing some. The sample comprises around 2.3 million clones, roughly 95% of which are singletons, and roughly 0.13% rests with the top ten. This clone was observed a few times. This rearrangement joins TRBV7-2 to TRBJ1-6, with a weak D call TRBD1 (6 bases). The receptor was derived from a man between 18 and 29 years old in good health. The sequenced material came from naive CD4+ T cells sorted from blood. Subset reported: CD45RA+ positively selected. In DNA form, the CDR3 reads TGTGCCAGCAGCTTACAGGGGTACTCACCCCTCCACTTT. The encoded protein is CASSLQGYSPLHF.